The 21 T cell receptor beta chains listed next were all sequenced from one sample in a study of cytomegalovirus exposure and HLA in healthy donors (dated by TCRdb to about 2017). Receptors were amplified or captured by the immunoSEQ multiplex PCR assay. For the multiplex PCR, a mixture combining 60 forward primers for TCR Vbeta segments and 13 reverse primers for TCR Jbeta segments was used. As stored in TCRdb, this immuneACCESS dataset retains in-frame rearrangements with V and J assigned. A fraction of the clones does not appear; measured against another copy, unresolved V genes explain less than half of the discrepancy, and the remainder lacks a known reason. For this sample there are about 140,000 clones; roughly 62% appear just once. Around 2% of the sample belongs to the ten largest clones. Sequences were obtained from PBMCs. All receptors come from a male donor in good health and CMV-seronegative.

The rearrangement joins TRBV25-1 to TRBJ1-5, with TRBD1 identical over 9 bases. CDR3 size: 16 residues. The germline V gene encodes CDR1 MGHDK and CDR2 SYGVNS. V dropped 6 bases and J dropped 5; count of bases not matched to a gene: 11. This chain's CDR3 is CASSPTGQGTYQPQHF. In DNA, the CDR3 is TGTGCCAGCAGCCCGACGGGACAGGGAACCTATCAGCCCCAGCATTTT. Full variable domain (rest looked up from reference TRBV25-1 and TRBJ1-5): EADIYQTPRYLVIGTGKKITLECSQTMGHDKMYWYQQDPGMELHLIHYSYGVNSTEKGDLSSESTVSRIRTEHFPLTLESARPSHTSQYLCASSPTGQGTYQPQHFGDGTRLSIL.

The genes are TRBV7-9 and TRBJ2-1; TRBD2 is a possible D gene (5 bases). This CDR3 is 15 amino acids long. Germline CDR1 is SEHNR and CDR2 is FQNEAQ (reference sequence). V was shortened by 4 bases and J by 0 bases, with 10 bases between the two germline ends. CDR3: CASSYGMNSYNEQFF. CDR3 sequence (DNA): TGTGCCAGCAGCTACGGGATGAACTCCTACAATGAGCAGTTCTTC. The full variable domain, with the rest looked up from reference TRBV7-9 and TRBJ2-1, is DTGVSQNPRHKITKRGQNVTFRCDPISEHNRLYWYRQTLGQGPEFLTYFQNEAQLEKSRLLSDRFSAERPKGSFSTLEIQRTEQGDSAMYLCASSYGMNSYNEQFFGPGTRLTVL.

This chain's CDR3 is CAWSPRRGETQYF. CDR3 bases: TGTGCCTGGAGTCCTAGACGTGGGGAGACCCAGTACTTC. The V and J genes are TRBV30 and TRBJ2-5; unclear D gene. Per germline, CDR1 GTSNPN and CDR2 SVGIG (reference sequence). The V gene lost 2 bases and the J gene lost 5 bases, with 12 bases spanning the gap. CDR3 size: 13 residues. Supplemented by reference TRBV30 and TRBJ2-5, the full variable domain reads SQTIHQWPATLVQPVGSPLSLECTVEGTSNPNLYWYRQAAGRGLQLLFYSVGIGQISSEVPQNLSASRPQDRQFILSSKKLLLSDSGFYLCAWSPRRGETQYFGPGTRLLVL.

This clone has a handful of counts. This sequence joins TRBV9 and TRBJ1-6; TRBD1 aligns across 8 bases. CDR1 is SGDLS, CDR2 YYNGEE, per germline. The CDR3 extends over 15 amino acids. V dropped 3 bases and J dropped 7; count of bases not matched to a gene: 6. This chain's CDR3 is CASSDHRQGNSPLHF. The CDR3 DNA reads as TGTGCCAGCAGCGACCACCGACAGGGGAATTCACCCCTCCACTTT.

This clone was picked up a small number of times. The chain recombines TRBV2 with TRBJ1-1; possibly TRBD1 for D (5 bases). The CDR3 runs 14 residues. The germline V and J ends were trimmed by 6 bases and 0 bases, with 11 bases remaining between them. Germline assignment: CDR1 SNHLY and CDR2 FYNNEI. CDR3 loop: CASSLAGMNTEAFF. The CDR3 coding sequence is TGTGCCAGCAGCCTCGCAGGGATGAACACTGAAGCTTTCTTT.

This clone turned up a few times. This rearrangement joins TRBV10-2 to TRBJ2-7; 11 nucleotides line up with TRBD1. This CDR3 has 14 residues. Germline trimming cut 7 bases from V and 0 bases from J; bases unmatched to any gene: 2. Germline CDR1 is WSHSY and CDR2 is SAAADI. CDR3: CASKGQGDSYEQYF. The DNA of the CDR3 is TGCGCCAGCAAGGGACAGGGGGACTCCTACGAGCAGTACTTC.

The DNA of the CDR3 is TGTGCCAGTCATGACAGAAACACTGAAGCTTTCTTT. Amino acid sequence: CASHDRNTEAFF. This sequence joins TRBV5-4 and TRBJ1-1; TRBD1 might be the D (5 bases). The germline V gene has CDR1 SGHNT and CDR2 YYREEE (reference sequence). This CDR3 is 12 amino acids long. V dropped 8 bases and J dropped 2 bases, with 10 bases sitting between them.

A few counts support this clone. The CDR3 DNA reads TGCGCCAGCAGCTTGGCCGCGGCCAATGAGCAGTTCTTC. This translates into CASSLAAANEQFF. V and J are TRBV5-1 and TRBJ2-1, with unresolved D. V shed 0 bases and J shed 6 bases, with 7 bases lying between them. Germline V gene lookup returns CDR1 SGHRS and CDR2 YFSETQ. The CDR3 is made up of 13 amino acids.

This clone showed up just once. CDR3 in DNA: TGTGCCAGCAGTTTAGGGCAGCTCTATGGCTACACCTTC. This encodes CASSLGQLYGYTF. The V gene is TRBV28, the J gene TRBJ1-2; D remains ambiguous. The V and J ends lost 2 bases and 4 bases respectively, with 8 bases between them. This CDR3 is built from 13 residues. The germline CDR1 and CDR2 sequences are MDHEN and SYDVKM.

This clone was seen just once. The chain is built from TRBV7-8 and TRBJ1-2; 8 nucleotides agree with TRBD1. The CDR3 totals 16 residues. Per the germline V gene, CDR1 is SGHVS and CDR2 is FQNEAQ. The V and J ends lost 1 base and 3 bases, in that order; junction bases with no gene match: 7. DNA of the CDR3: TGTGCCAGCAGCTTAGAGCTACAGGGGGTCCACTATGGCTACACCTTC. Protein sequence: CASSLELQGVHYGYTF.

This rearrangement joins TRBV15 to TRBJ2-7, with 7 bases aligning to TRBD1. Trimming removed 4 bases from V and 5 bases from J; junction bases left unmatched: 11. Germline V CDR1 and CDR2: LNHNV, YYDKDF (reference sequence). This CDR3 is 15 amino acids long. CDR3 coding DNA: TGTGCCACCAGCAATGACAGGACAGGCGGCCACGAGCAGTACTTC. This encodes CATSNDRTGGHEQYF.

The rearrangement uses TRBV30 and TRBJ1-4, with 8 bases fitting TRBD1. The germline V gene encodes CDR1 GTSNPN and CDR2 SVGIG (reference sequence). This CDR3 is 14 amino acids long. Trimming took 4 bases from V and 7 from J; bases not matched to a gene: 8. In nucleotides, the CDR3 is TGTGCCTGGACCCCAGGGGGCAGTGGTGAAAAACTGTTTTTT. Amino acids: CAWTPGGSGEKLFF.

The sample holds a few counts of this clone. Relative to the germline gene, one junction end is altered; a read error may explain this. The chain combines TRBV2 with TRBJ1-4; the match to TRBD1 covers 8 bases. Germline loops: CDR1 SNHLY, CDR2 FYNNEI. The CDR3 covers 12 residues. The CDR3 DNA reads as TGTGCCAGCCGGTACGCCGGAGGACAGGGATATTTT. Translating it yields CASRYAGGQGYF. Full variable domain (missing parts from reference TRBV2 and TRBJ1-4): EPEVTQTPSHQVTQMGQEVILRCVPISNHLYFYWYRQILGQKVEFLVSFYNNEISEKSEIFDDQFSVERPDGSNFTLKIRSTKLEDSAMYFCASRYAGGQGYFGSGTQLSVL.

The chain couples TRBV7-2 to TRBJ2-3; 14 bases are shared with TRBD2. This CDR3 contains 18 residues. Trimming cost V 4 bases and J 1 base; bases outside gene matches: 7. The germline CDR1 and CDR2 sequences are SGHTA and FQGNSA. The CDR3 is CASSSGTSGGLGTDTQYF. The CDR3 DNA is TGTGCCAGCAGCTCCGGGACTAGCGGGGGATTAGGCACAGATACGCAGTATTTT.

This rearrangement joins TRBV7-8 to TRBJ2-2; 7 bases align to TRBD1. With 5 bases clipped from V and 1 base from J, the junction kept 4 bases outside the gene matches. This CDR3 has 15 residues. Germline CDR1 reads SGHVS; CDR2 reads FQNEAQ. The CDR3 is CASSITGVNTGELFF. In DNA form, the CDR3 reads TGTGCCAGCAGCATCACAGGGGTGAACACCGGGGAGCTGTTTTTT.

The gene calls are TRBV7-9 and TRBJ1-1, with D possibly matching TRBD1 (6 bases). The germline V gene has CDR1 SEHNR and CDR2 FQNEAQ (reference sequence). The V end was cut by 4 bases, the J end by 4 bases, with 16 bases between. CDR3 length: 15 amino acids. CDR3 bases: TGTGCCAGCAGCTGGGACGGGGGGCGCATCACTGAAGCTTTCTTT. This codes for CASSWDGGRITEAFF.

The chain carries TRBV5-1 and TRBJ2-1, with a tentative D call TRBD2 (6 bases). Looked up from germline, CDR1 is SGHRS and CDR2 is YFSETQ. Trimming removed 3 bases from V and 3 bases from J, with 13 bases in between. There are 15 residues in the CDR3. The CDR3 protein is CASSWSGVLYNEQFF. The CDR3 DNA reads as TGCGCCAGCAGCTGGTCGGGAGTCCTCTACAATGAGCAGTTCTTC.

V is TRBV25-1 and J is TRBJ2-5, with 10 nucleotides matching TRBD1. The V and J ends lost 6 bases and 3 bases, in that order; junction bases with no gene match: 4. Per the germline V gene, CDR1 is MGHDK and CDR2 is SYGVNS. The CDR3 is made up of 14 amino acids. This CDR3 is CASRGQGIKETQYF. CDR3 DNA sequence: TGTGCCAGCAGGGGACAGGGGATAAAAGAGACCCAGTACTTC.

This chain uses TRBV6-6 with TRBJ1-3, with D hard to call. The CDR3 length is 15 residues. V lost 7 bases and J lost 0, with 13 bases in between. Germline CDR1 is MNHNY and CDR2 is SVGAGI (reference sequence). The CDR3 nucleotides read TGTGCCAGCACCCAACAGAGCACCTCTGGAAACACCATATATTTT. Amino acids: CASTQQSTSGNTIYF.

This clone was recorded once. The gene calls are TRBV2 and TRBJ1-4; possible D gene TRBD1, 6 bases. V lost 7 bases to trimming and J lost 0 bases, with 12 bases between them. The CDR3 has 15 amino acids. Germline V lookup: CDR1 SNHLY, CDR2 FYNNEI. DNA for the CDR3: TGTGCCAGCAAAGAACAGGGTGCAACTAATGAAAAACTGTTTTTT. Translated: CASKEQGATNEKLFF.

The V call is TRBV5-1, the J call TRBJ2-1, with D possibly matching TRBD2 (5 bases). The V end lost 7 bases, the J end lost 2 bases, and 10 bases lay between the germline ends. This CDR3 comprises 13 residues. Germline assignment: CDR1 SGHRS and CDR2 YFSETQ. CDR3 coding DNA: TGCGCCAGCTCGAGGGAGACCTACAATGAGCAGTTCTTC. It yields the protein CASSRETYNEQFF.